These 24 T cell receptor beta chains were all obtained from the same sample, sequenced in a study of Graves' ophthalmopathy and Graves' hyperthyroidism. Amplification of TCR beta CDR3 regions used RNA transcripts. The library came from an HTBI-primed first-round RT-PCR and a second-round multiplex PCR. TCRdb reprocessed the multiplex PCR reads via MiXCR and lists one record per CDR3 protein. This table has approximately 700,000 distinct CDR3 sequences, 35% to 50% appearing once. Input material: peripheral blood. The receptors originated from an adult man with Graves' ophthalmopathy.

CDR3 sequence (DNA): TGTGCCAGCAGCCAACAGGACCAGCCCCAGTACTTC. Translated, it gives CASSQQDQPQYF. The chain combines TRBV2 with TRBJ2-5; D might be TRBD1 (5 bases). The CDR3 runs to 12 residues. Germline V gene data show CDR1 as SNHLY and CDR2 as FYNNEI. With 6 bases removed from V and 9 bases from J, the gap between germline ends came to 14 bases.

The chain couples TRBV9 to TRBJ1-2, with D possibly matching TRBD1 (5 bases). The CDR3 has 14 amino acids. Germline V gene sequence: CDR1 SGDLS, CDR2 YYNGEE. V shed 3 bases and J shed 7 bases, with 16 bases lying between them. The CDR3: CASSGAGIARGYTF. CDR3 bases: TGTGCCAGCAGCGGGGCAGGGATCGCCCGTGGCTACACCTTC.

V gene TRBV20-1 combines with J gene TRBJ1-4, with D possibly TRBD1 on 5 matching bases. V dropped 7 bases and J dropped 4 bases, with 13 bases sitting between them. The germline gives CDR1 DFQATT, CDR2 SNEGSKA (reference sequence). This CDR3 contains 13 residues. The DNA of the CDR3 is TGCAGTGTTCCGGGACGGATTAATGAAAAACTGTTTTTT. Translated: CSVPGRINEKLFF.

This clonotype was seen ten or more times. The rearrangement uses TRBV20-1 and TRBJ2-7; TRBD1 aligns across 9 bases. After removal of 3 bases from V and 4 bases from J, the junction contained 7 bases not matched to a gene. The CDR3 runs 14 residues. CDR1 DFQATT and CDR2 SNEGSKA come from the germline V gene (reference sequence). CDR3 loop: CSASVQGAMYEQYF. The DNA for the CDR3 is TGCAGTGCTAGTGTACAGGGGGCGATGTACGAGCAGTACTTC.

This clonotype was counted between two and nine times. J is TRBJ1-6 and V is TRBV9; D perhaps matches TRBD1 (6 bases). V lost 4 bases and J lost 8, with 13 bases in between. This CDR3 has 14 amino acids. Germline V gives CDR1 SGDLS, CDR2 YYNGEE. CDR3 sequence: CASSPGGAYSPLHF. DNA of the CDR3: TGTGCCAGCAGCCCGGGGGGGGCGTATTCACCCCTCCACTTT.

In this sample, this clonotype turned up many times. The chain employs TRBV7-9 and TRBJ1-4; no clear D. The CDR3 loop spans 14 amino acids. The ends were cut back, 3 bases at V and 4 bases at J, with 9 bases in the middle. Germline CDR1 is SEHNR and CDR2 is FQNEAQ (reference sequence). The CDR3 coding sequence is TGTGCCAGCAGCTTTAGCAGGAATAATGAAAAACTGTTTTTT. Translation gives CASSFSRNNEKLFF.

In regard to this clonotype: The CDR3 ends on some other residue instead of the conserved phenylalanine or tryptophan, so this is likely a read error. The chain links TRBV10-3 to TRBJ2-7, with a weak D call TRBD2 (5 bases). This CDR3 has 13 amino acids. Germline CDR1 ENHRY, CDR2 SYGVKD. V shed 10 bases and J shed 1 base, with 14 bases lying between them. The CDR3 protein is CASGQEASYEQYC. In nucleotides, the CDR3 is TGTGCCAGCGGCCAGGAGGCATCCTACGAGCAGTACTGC.

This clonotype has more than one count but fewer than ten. This CDR3 reads CASSWGADRSTGELFF. In DNA, the CDR3 is TGTGCCAGCAGCTGGGGGGCTGACAGGTCTACCGGGGAGCTGTTTTTT. The V and J genes are TRBV7-9 and TRBJ2-2, with D perhaps matching TRBD1 or TRBD2 (6 bases each). Germline-derived CDR1 and CDR2 are SEHNR and FQNEAQ (reference sequence). The CDR3 contains 16 residues. V was pared by 4 bases and J by 5 bases, with 17 bases between.

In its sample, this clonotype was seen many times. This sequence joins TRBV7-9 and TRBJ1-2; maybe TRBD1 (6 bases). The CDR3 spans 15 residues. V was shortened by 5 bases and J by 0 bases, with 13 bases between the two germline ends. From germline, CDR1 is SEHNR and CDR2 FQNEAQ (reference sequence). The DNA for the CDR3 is TGTGCCAGCAGCACTTACAGGGAGGCTAACTATGGCTACACCTTC. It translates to CASSTYREANYGYTF.

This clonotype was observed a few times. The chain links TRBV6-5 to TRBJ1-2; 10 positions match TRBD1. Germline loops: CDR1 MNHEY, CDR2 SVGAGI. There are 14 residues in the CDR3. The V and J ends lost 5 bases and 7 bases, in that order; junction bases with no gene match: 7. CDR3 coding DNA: TGTGCCAGCAGTCGCACGGACAGGGGGTTTGGCTACACCTTC. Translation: CASSRTDRGFGYTF.

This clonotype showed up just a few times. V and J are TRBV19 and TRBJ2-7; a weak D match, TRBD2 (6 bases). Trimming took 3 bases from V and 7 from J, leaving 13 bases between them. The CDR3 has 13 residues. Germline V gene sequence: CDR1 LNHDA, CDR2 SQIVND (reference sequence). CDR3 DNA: TGTGCCAGTAGTATGGAGGGTTTCGGTGAGCAGTACTTC. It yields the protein CASSMEGFGEQYF. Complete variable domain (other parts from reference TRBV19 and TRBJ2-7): DGGITQSPKYLFRKEGQNVTLSCEQNLNHDAMYWYRQDPGQGLRLIYYSQIVNDFQKGDIAEGYSVSREKKESFPLTVTSAQKNPTAFYLCASSMEGFGEQYFGPGTRLTVT.

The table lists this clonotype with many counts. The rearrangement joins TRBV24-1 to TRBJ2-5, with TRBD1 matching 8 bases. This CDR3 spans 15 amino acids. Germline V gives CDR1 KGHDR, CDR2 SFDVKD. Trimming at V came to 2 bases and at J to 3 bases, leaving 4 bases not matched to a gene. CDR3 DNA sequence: TGTGCCACCAGTGATTCCGTGACAGGGGAAGAGACCCAGTACTTC. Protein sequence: CATSDSVTGEETQYF.

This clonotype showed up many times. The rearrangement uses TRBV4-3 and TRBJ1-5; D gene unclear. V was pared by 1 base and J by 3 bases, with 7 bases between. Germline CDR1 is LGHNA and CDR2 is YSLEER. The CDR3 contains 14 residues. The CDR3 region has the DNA TGCGCCAGCAGCCAAGCTCACTTCAATCAGCCCCAGCATTTT. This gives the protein CASSQAHFNQPQHF.

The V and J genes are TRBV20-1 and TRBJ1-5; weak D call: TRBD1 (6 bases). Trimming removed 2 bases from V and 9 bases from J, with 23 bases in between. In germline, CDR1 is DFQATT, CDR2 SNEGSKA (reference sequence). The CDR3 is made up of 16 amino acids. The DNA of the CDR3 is TGCAGTGCTAGATCCCTGGACAGTCCGGGTGTGATGCCCCAGCATTTT. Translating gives CSARSLDSPGVMPQHF.

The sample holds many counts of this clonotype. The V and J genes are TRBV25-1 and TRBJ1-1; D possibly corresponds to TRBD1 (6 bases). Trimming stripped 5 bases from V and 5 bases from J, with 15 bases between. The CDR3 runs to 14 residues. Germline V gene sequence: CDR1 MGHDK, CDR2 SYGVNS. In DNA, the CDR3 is TGTGCCAGCAGTTCCCTCTGGGGGCCTACTGAAGCTTTCTTT. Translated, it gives CASSSLWGPTEAFF.

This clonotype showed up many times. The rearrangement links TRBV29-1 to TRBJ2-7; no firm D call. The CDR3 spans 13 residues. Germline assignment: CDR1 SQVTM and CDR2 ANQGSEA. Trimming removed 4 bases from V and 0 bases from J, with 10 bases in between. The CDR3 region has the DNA TGCAGCGTTGCGGTGCAGAGCTCCTACGAGCAGTACTTC. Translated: CSVAVQSSYEQYF.

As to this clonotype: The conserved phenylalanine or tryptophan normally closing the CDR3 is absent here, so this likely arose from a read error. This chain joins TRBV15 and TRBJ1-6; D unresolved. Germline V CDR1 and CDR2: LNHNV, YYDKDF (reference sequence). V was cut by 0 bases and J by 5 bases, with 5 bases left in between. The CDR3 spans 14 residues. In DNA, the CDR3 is TGTGCCACCAGCAGAGATCGGGATAATTCACCCCTCCACTCT. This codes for CATSRDRDNSPLHS.

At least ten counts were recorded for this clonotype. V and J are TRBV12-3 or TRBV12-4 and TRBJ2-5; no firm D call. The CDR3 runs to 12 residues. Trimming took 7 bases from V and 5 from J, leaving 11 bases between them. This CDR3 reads CASTSDWETQYF. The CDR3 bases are TGTGCCAGCACCAGCGATTGGGAGACCCAGTACTTC.

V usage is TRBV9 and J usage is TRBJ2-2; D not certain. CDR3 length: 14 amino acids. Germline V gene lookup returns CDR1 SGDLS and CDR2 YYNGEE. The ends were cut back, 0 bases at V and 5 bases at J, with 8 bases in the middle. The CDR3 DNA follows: TGTGCCAGCAGCGTAGATGGGTGGACCGGGGAGCTGTTTTTT. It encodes CASSVDGWTGELFF. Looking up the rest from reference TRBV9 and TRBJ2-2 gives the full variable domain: DSGVTQTPKHLITATGQRVTLRCSPRSGDLSVYWYQQSLDQGLQFLIQYYNGEERAKGNILERFSAQQFPDLHSELNLSSLELGDSALYFCASSVDGWTGELFFGEGSRLTVL.

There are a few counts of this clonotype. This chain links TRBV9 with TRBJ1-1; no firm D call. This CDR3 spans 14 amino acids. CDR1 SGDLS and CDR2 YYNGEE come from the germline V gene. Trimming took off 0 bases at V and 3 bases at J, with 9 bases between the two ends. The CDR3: CASSVGNRDTEAFF. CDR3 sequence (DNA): TGTGCCAGCAGCGTAGGTAATAGGGACACTGAAGCTTTCTTT. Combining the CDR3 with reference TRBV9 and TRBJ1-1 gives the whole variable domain DSGVTQTPKHLITATGQRVTLRCSPRSGDLSVYWYQQSLDQGLQFLIQYYNGEERAKGNILERFSAQQFPDLHSELNLSSLELGDSALYFCASSVGNRDTEAFFGQGTRLTVV.

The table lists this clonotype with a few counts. This CDR3 reads CASSPSGTGSSYEQYF. Written as DNA, the CDR3 is TGTGCCAGCAGCCCTTCCGGGACAGGGAGCTCCTACGAGCAGTACTTC. The J gene is TRBJ2-7, the V gene TRBV7-8; TRBD1 aligns across 9 bases. The CDR3 length is 16 residues. Germline V CDR1 and CDR2: SGHVS, FQNEAQ. The J segment lost 0 bases and the V segment lost 5 bases, leaving 8 bases of the junction unmatched.

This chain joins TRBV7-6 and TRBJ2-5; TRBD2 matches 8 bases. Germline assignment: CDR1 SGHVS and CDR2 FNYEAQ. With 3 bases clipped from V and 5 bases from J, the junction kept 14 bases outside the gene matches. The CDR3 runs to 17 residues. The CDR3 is CASSFSGGTGLGETQYF. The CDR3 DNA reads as TGTGCCAGCAGCTTTTCGGGCGGGACGGGACTAGGGGAGACCCAGTACTTC.

For the CDR3, the DNA is TGTGCCACTCGGACAGGGGACGAGCAGTACTTC. Its translation: CATRTGDEQYF. The V call is TRBV19, the J call TRBJ2-7; 9 bases agree with TRBD1. The V and J ends lost 10 bases and 5 bases, in that order; junction bases with no gene match: 3. The CDR3 covers 11 residues. Per germline, CDR1 LNHDA and CDR2 SQIVND (reference sequence).

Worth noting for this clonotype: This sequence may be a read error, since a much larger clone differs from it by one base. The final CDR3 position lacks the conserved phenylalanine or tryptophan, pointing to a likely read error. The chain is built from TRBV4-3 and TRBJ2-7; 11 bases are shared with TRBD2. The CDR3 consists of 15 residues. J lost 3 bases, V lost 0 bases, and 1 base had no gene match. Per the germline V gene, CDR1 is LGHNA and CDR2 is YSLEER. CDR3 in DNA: TGCGCCAGCAGCCAAGATCTAGCGGGAGGCTACGAGCAGTACTGC. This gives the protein CASSQDLAGGYEQYC.